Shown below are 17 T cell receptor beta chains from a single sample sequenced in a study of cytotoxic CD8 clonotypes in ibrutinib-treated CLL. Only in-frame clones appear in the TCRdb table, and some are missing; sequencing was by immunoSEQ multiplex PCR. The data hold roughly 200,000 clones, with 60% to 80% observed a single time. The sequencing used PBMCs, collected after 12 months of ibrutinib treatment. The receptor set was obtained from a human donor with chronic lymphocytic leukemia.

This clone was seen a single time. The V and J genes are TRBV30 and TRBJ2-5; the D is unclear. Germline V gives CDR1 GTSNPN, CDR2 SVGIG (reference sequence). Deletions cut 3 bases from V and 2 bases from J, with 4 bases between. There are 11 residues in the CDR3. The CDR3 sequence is CAWSAQETQYF. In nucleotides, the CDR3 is TGTGCCTGGAGCGCACAAGAGACCCAGTACTTC.

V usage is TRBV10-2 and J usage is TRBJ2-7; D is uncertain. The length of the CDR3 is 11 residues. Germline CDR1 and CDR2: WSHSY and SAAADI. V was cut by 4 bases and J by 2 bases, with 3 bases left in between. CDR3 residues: CASSATYEQYF. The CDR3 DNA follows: TGCGCCAGCAGTGCGACCTACGAGCAGTACTTC.

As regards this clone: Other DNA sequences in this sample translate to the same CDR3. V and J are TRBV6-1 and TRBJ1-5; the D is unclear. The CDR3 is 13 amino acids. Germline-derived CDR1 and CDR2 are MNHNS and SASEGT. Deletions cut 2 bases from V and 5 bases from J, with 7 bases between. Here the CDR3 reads CASSEIRDQPQHF. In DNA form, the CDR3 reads TGTGCCAGCAGTGAAATAAGGGATCAGCCCCAGCATTTT.

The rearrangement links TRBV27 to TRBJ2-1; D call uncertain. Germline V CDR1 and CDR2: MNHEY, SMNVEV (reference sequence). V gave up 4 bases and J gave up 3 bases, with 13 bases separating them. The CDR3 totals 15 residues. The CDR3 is CASSSSPRNYNEQFF. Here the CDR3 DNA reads TGTGCCAGCAGTTCCTCGCCGCGGAACTACAATGAGCAGTTCTTC.

This CDR3 reads CASSPGTASRTDTQYF. In DNA, the CDR3 is TGTGCCAGCAGCCCAGGGACAGCTTCACGGACAGATACGCAGTATTTT. This sequence joins TRBV11-2 and TRBJ2-3; TRBD1 matches 7 bases. CDR3 length: 16 residues. Germline V gene data show CDR1 as SGHAT and CDR2 as FQNNGV. The V and J ends lost 5 bases and 3 bases, in that order; junction bases with no gene match: 11.

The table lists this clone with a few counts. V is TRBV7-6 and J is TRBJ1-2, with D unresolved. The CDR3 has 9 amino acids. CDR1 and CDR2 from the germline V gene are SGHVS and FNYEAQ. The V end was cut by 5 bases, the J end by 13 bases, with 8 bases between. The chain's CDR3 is CASSARITF. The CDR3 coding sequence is TGTGCCAGCAGCGCGCGGATCACCTTC.

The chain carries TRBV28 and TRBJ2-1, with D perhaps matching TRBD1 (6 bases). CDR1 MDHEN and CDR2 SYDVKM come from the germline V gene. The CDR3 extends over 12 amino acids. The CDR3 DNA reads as TGTGAGGTAGGAGGACAGTACAATGAGCAGTTCTTC. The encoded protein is CEVGGQYNEQFF.

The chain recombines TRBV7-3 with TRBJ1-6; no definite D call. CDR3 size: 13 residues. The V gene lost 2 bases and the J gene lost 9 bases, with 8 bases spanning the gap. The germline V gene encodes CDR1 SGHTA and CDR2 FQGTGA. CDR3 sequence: CASSLFPASPLHF. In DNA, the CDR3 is TGTGCCAGCAGCTTATTTCCTGCTTCACCCCTCCACTTT.

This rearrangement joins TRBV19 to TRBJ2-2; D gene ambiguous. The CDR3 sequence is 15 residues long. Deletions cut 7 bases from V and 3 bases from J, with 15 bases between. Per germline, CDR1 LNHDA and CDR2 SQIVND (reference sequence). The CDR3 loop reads CASTVQPIYTGELFF. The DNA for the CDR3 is TGTGCCAGTACGGTACAGCCGATATACACCGGGGAGCTGTTTTTT.

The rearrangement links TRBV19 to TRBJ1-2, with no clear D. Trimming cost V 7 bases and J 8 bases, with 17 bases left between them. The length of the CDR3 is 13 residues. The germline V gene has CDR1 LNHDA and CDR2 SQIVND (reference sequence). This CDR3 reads CASIPAGGYGYTF. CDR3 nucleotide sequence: TGTGCCAGTATCCCGGCGGGAGGGTACGGCTACACCTTC.

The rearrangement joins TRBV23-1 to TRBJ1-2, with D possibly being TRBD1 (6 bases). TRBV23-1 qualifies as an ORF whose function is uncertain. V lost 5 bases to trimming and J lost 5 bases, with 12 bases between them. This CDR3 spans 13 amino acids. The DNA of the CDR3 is TGCGCCAGCAGTAACGGACAGACTTATGGCTACACCTTC. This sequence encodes CASSNGQTYGYTF.

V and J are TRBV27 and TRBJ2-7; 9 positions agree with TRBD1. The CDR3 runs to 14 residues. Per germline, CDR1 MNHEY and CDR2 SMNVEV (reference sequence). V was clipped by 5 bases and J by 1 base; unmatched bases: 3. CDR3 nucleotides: TGTGCCAGCAGTGTGGACAGGGGATCCTACGAGCAGTACTTC. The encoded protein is CASSVDRGSYEQYF.

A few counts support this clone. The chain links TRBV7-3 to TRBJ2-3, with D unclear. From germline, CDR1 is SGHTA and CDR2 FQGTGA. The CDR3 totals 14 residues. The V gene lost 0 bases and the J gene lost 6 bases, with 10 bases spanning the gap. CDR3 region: CASSLTGRWDTQYF. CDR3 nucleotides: TGTGCCAGCAGCTTAACTGGGCGGTGGGATACGCAGTATTTT. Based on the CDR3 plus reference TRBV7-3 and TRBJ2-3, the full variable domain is GAGVSQTPSNKVTEKGKYVELRCDPISGHTALYWYRQSLGQGPEFLIYFQGTGAADDSGLPNDRFFAVRPEGSVSTLKIQRTERGDSAVYLCASSLTGRWDTQYFGPGTRLTVL.

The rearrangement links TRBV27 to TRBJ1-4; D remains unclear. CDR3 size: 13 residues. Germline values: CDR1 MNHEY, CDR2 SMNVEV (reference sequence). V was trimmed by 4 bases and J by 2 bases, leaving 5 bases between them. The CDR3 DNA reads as TGTGCCAGCAGTTGGCAGACTAATGAAAAACTGTTTTTT. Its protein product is CASSWQTNEKLFF.

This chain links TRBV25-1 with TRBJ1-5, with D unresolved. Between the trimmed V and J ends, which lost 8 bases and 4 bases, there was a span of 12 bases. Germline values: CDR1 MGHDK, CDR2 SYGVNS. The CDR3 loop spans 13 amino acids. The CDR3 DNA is TGTGCCAGCCAGAGAGATAGAAATCAGCCCCAGCATTTT. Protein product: CASQRDRNQPQHF.

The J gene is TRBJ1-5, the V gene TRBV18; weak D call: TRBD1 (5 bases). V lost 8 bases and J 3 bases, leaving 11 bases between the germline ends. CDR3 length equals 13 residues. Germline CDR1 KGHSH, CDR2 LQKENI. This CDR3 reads CASPSGDNQPQHF. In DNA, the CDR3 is TGTGCCAGCCCATCGGGGGACAATCAGCCCCAGCATTTT.

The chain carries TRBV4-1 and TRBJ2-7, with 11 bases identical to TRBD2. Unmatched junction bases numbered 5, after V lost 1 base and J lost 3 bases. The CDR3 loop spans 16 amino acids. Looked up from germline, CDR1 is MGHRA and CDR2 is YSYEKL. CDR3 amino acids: CASSQGLAGSLYEQYF. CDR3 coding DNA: TGCGCCAGCAGCCAAGGACTAGCGGGAAGTCTCTACGAGCAGTACTTC.